Included here is one TCR beta chain sequence, with context. Its antigen remains unidentified. The data derive from a study of neoadjuvant nivolumab and ipilimumab in lung cancer. Whole-study results and caveats: Only two of four nivolumab-treated tumors gained richness and clonality by surgery. Pretherapy blood TCR richness correlated positively with resected tumor richness.

Profiled with immunoSEQ multiplex PCR; TCRdb holds only in-frame clones, not every one. The sample gives over 3,000 clones, about 91% of which show up once; roughly 2.1% is in the top ten. The sequence came from an adult with non-small cell lung cancer. The sequencing here drew on tumor tissue, taken after neoadjuvant nivolumab, alone or with ipilimumab, at or shortly before surgery.

CDR3 loop: CASSLNRGSVGYTF. CDR3 sequence (DNA): TGCGCCAGCAGCCTCAACAGGGGATCGGTCGGCTACACCTTC. The rearrangement joins TRBV5-1 to TRBJ1-2, with 7 bases lining up with TRBD1. Trimming at V came to 4 bases and at J to 8 bases, leaving 11 bases not matched to a gene. Germline CDR1 SGHRS, CDR2 YFSETQ. This CDR3 is built from 14 residues.